The 9 T cell receptor beta chains given below trace back to one sample, sequenced in a study of cytomegalovirus exposure and HLA in healthy donors. Method: immunoSEQ multiplex PCR; TCRdb's copy keeps in-frame clones and lacks some. In the table there are fewer than 250,000 clones, over 80% of which are singletons. Material for sequencing was PBMCs. The receptors derive from a woman in her late teens or twenties in good health and CMV-seronegative.

The chain has TRBV4-1 and TRBJ2-5; D is unclear. Trimming removed 6 bases at V and 5 bases at J, with 10 bases between. CDR1 is MGHRA and CDR2 is YSYEKL in the germline V gene. The CDR3 is 12 amino acids. The CDR3 coding sequence is TGCGCCAGCAGTCGGGTCGGGGAGACCCAGTACTTC. Its translation: CASSRVGETQYF.

CDR3 coding DNA: TGCGCCAGCAGCTTACCTGGCCTTGGCACAGATACGCAGTATTTT. Protein product: CASSLPGLGTDTQYF. The chain employs TRBV5-1 and TRBJ2-3; D ambiguous. Germline V gene sequence: CDR1 SGHRS, CDR2 YFSETQ. V was pared by 2 bases and J by 1 base, with 11 bases between. CDR3 length: 15 amino acids.

The V call is TRBV6-6, the J call TRBJ2-7; TRBD2 matches 15 bases. Germline loops: CDR1 MNHNY, CDR2 SVGAGI (reference sequence). The CDR3 is made up of 16 amino acids. Trimming removed 5 bases from V and 0 bases from J; junction bases left unmatched: 2. The CDR3 nucleotides are TGTGCCAGCAGTCGGACTAGCGGGAGGGCCTCCTACGAGCAGTACTTC. Translated, it gives CASSRTSGRASYEQYF.

This clone came up a few times. V is TRBV6-5 and J is TRBJ1-1; 9 nucleotides match TRBD1. Unmatched junction bases numbered 9, after V lost 3 bases and J lost 4 bases. The CDR3 extends over 16 amino acids. Germline V lookup: CDR1 MNHEY, CDR2 SVGAGI. CDR3 region: CASSYGFGTGSTEAFF. As DNA, the CDR3 is TGTGCCAGCAGTTATGGATTCGGGACAGGGAGCACTGAAGCTTTCTTT.

This chain connects TRBV30 to TRBJ2-7; possible D gene TRBD1, 5 bases. With 2 bases removed from V and 4 bases from J, the gap between germline ends came to 9 bases. Germline CDR1 and CDR2: GTSNPN and SVGIG (reference sequence). The CDR3 length is 12 residues. CDR3 amino acids: CAWSRGLYEQYF. Written as DNA, the CDR3 is TGTGCCTGGAGTAGGGGCCTTTACGAGCAGTACTTC.

The rearrangement uses TRBV9 and TRBJ2-1, with D maybe TRBD2 (6 bases). Germline CDR1 is SGDLS and CDR2 is YYNGEE. V gave up 4 bases and J gave up 3 bases, with 17 bases separating them. The CDR3 is made up of 16 amino acids. CDR3 DNA: TGTGCCAGCAGCAGGGATAGCGGATCCGTCTACAATGAGCAGTTCTTC. Translated, it gives CASSRDSGSVYNEQFF. The full variable domain, completed using reference TRBV9 and TRBJ2-1, is DSGVTQTPKHLITATGQRVTLRCSPRSGDLSVYWYQQSLDQGLQFLIQYYNGEERAKGNILERFSAQQFPDLHSELNLSSLELGDSALYFCASSRDSGSVYNEQFFGPGTRLTVL.

J is TRBJ2-2 and V is TRBV28; D possibly corresponds to TRBD1 (6 bases). V was trimmed by 7 bases and J by 7 bases, leaving 10 bases between them. This CDR3 comprises 12 residues. Germline CDR1 reads MDHEN; CDR2 reads SYDVKM. The CDR3 DNA follows: TGTGCCAGCAACACAGGGAACGGGGAGCTGTTTTTT. Translating it yields CASNTGNGELFF. The whole variable domain, remainder taken from reference TRBV28 and TRBJ2-2, is DVKVTQSSRYLVKRTGEKVFLECVQDMDHENMFWYRQDPGLGLRLIYFSYDVKMKEKGDIPEGYSVSREKKERFSLILESASTNQTSMYLCASNTGNGELFFGEGSRLTVL.

The rearrangement uses TRBV5-1 and TRBJ2-5, with TRBD1 matching over 8 bases. CDR3 length: 15 amino acids. J was trimmed by 4 bases and V by 4 bases; bases with no gene match: 9. Per germline, CDR1 SGHRS and CDR2 YFSETQ. The CDR3 protein is CASSIWTGSSETQYF. The DNA of the CDR3 is TGCGCCAGCAGCATATGGACAGGGTCCTCAGAGACCCAGTACTTC.

This clone was picked up a small number of times. The gene calls are TRBV9 and TRBJ1-2; D remains unclear. CDR1 and CDR2 (germline): SGDLS, YYNGEE. The CDR3 loop spans 15 amino acids. The V gene lost 0 bases and the J gene lost 1 base, with 10 bases spanning the gap. CDR3 residues: CASSVGQPFNYGYTF. The CDR3 region has the DNA TGTGCCAGCAGCGTAGGTCAGCCGTTTAACTATGGCTACACCTTC.